The present T cell receptor beta chain was sequenced within a study of shared T cell receptors in the human thymus. Unmatched junction bases numbered 15, after V lost 3 bases and J lost 6 bases. Per germline, CDR1 MNHEY and CDR2 SMNVEV (reference sequence). This CDR3 is built from 17 residues. Measured with immunoSEQ multiplex PCR; TCRdb has only the in-frame clones, and not every one. Counted here are over 650,000 clones, about 89% occurring once; the ten biggest clones make up 0.009% to 0.0095%. These data also formed part of another study, on human thymus T cells. That source adds: Congenital heart defects were the reason for the corrective surgery that the donors, healthy Finnish infants, were having. Resections from corrective heart surgery provided thymus tissue. Thymic repertoires overlap heavily among unrelated individuals, related research has reported.

The sequenced sample was thymocytes. The receptor comes from a boy under two years old with a congenital heart defect. The V call is TRBV27, the J call TRBJ1-2, with 8 bases that match TRBD1. The CDR3 loop reads CASSFHTDRGRSHGYTF. The CDR3 DNA reads as TGTGCCAGCAGTTTCCATACCGACAGGGGCAGAAGCCATGGCTACACCTTC.